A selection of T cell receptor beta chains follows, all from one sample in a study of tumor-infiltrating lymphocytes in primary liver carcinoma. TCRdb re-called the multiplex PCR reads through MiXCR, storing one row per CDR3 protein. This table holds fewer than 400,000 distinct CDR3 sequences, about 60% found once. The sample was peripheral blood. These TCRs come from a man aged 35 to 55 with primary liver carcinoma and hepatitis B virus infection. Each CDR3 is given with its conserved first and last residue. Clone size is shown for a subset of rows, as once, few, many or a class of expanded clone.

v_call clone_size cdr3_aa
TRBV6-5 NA CASRWSDAQYF
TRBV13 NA CASSYRLHQPQHF
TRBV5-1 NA CASWDSRDTDTQYF
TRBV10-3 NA CAISGGGPLSF
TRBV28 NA CASSLRPGATGELFF
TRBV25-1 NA CASSEPGTDNTDTQYF
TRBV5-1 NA CASSERTGGEQYF
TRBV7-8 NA CVSSSGRHNQPQHF
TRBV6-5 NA CTSSHRGDLSNQPQHF
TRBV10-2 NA CASSDRDTRYF
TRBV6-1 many CASSETRAYGYTF
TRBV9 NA CASSVVNGGGELFF
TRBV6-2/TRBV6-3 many CASSPGQVEGFF
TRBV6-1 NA CDSSERSWPADTHYF
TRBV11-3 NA CASSPGRLAGGNTGEPFF
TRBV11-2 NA CASSSLAGGSTNTQYF
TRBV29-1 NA CSVALGSYEQYF
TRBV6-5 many CASSPRGSRWETQYF
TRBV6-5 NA CASRQWNTGELFF
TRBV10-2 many CASSYDRGETQYF
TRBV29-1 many CSVEGIDNQETQYF
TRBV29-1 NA CKVAVETWATEAFF
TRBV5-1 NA CACSLEETQYF
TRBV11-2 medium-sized CASSRTGGRQETQYF
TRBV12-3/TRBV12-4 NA CASSLLAGVDGEQFF
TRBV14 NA CASSLPADNEQLF
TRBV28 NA CATPPESGGTYDYTF
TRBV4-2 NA CASSRGPGQGLIDYGYTF
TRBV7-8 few CASSLLGGSGMKTQYF
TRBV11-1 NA CASISPVLAGETHYF
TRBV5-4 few CASSQDMLSYNEQFF
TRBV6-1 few CASSDSGRTNTGELFF
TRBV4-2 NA CVSSQVSGGEGNQPQHF
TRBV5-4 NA CASSSGTSVNEIQETQYF
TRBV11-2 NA CASSLTSGSQYTRYF
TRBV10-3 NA CAITRTGNTDTQYF
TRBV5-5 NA CASSSTSAESSGANVLTF
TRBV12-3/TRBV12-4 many CASSLSLAGVITGELFF